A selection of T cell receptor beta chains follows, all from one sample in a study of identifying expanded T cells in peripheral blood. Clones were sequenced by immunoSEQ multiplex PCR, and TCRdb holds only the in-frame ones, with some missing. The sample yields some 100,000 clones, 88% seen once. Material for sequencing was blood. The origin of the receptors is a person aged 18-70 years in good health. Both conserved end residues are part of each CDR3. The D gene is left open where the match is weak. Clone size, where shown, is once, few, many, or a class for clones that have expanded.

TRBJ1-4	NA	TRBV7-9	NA	CASSFRGDEKLFF	TGTGCCAGCAGCTTCCGAGGGGATGAAAAACTGTTTTTT
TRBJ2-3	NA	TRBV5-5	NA	CASSVWIDFSTDTQYF	TGTGCCAGCAGCGTCTGGATAGATTTTAGCACAGATACGCAGTATTTT
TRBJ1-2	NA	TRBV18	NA	CASSPPGYQHGYTF	TGTGCCAGCTCACCACCGGGATATCAACATGGCTACACCTTC
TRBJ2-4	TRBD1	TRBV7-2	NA	CASSRPQTGTGGTKNIQYF	TGTGCCAGCAGCCGACCTCAAACCGGGACAGGGGGGACCAAAAACATTCAGTACTTC
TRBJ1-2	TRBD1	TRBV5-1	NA	CASSNDRGHYGYTF	TGCGCCAGCAGCAACGACAGGGGGCACTATGGCTACACCTTC
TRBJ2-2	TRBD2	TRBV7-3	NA	CASSSGLATGELFF	TGTGCCAGCAGCTCGGGACTAGCTACCGGGGAGCTGTTTTTT
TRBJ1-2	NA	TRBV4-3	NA	CASSQDSASYGYTF	TGCGCCAGCAGCCAAGATAGTGCAAGCTATGGCTACACCTTC
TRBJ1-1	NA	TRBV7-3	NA	CASGGQNTEAFF	TGTGCCAGCGGAGGACAGAACACTGAAGCTTTCTTT
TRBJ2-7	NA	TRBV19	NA	CASRLGPSSYEQYF	TGTGCCAGTAGACTAGGTCCAAGCTCCTACGAGCAGTACTTC
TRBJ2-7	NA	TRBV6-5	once	CASSYRGDPSYEQYF	TGTGCCAGCAGTTACAGGGGGGACCCCTCCTACGAGCAGTACTTC
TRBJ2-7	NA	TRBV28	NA	CASSSPASPAYEQYF	TGTGCCAGCAGTTCCCCGGCTAGTCCGGCGTACGAGCAGTACTTC
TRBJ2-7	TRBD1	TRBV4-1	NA	CASSPGQGSSYEQYF	TGCGCCAGCAGTCCGGGACAGGGGAGCTCCTACGAGCAGTACTTC
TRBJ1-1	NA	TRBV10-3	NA	CAISDRDGNTEAFF	TGTGCCATCAGTGACAGGGACGGGAACACTGAAGCTTTCTTT
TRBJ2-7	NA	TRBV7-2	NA	CASSLGGGPYEQYF	TGTGCCAGCAGCTTAGGAGGGGGGCCGTACGAGCAGTACTTC
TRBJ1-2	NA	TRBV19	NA	CASSSHIEYGYTF	TGTGCCAGTAGTAGTCATATCGAGTATGGCTACACCTTC
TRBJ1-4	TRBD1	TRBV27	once	CASSDTGTGDEKLFF	TGTGCCAGCAGTGATACCGGGACAGGGGATGAAAAACTGTTTTTT
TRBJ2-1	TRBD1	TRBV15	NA	CATSQPRQGKRNEQFF	TGTGCCACCAGCCAACCCAGACAGGGTAAAAGGAATGAGCAGTTCTTC
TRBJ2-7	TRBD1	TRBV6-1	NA	CASSPTGTGGYEQYF	TGTGCCAGCAGTCCTACCGGGACAGGGGGCTACGAGCAGTACTTC
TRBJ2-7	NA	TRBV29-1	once	CSVRTANYEQYF	TGCAGCGTTCGGACGGCTAACTACGAGCAGTACTTC
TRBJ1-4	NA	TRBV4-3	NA	CASSQDGALAEKLFF	TGCGCCAGCAGCCAAGATGGGGCGCTGGCCGAAAAACTGTTTTTT
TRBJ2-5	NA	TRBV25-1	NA	CASAIRDTGGTQYF	TGTGCCAGCGCCATCCGGGACACGGGGGGGACCCAGTACTTC
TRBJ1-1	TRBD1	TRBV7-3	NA	CASSLVGRGSTEAFF	TGTGCCAGCAGCTTAGTGGGCAGGGGGTCCACTGAAGCTTTCTTT
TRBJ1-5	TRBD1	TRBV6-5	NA	CASSSDRGHFDQPQHF	TGTGCCAGCAGTTCGGACAGGGGGCATTTTGATCAGCCCCAGCATTTT
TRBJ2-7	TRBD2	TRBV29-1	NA	CSGTSGGADEQYF	TGCAGCGGAACTAGCGGGGGGGCCGACGAGCAGTACTTC
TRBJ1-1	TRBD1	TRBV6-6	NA	CASRPPAGQGKTEAFF	TGTGCCAGCAGACCACCCGCGGGACAGGGGAAAACTGAAGCTTTCTTT